These 9 T cell receptor beta chains came from one sample sequenced in a study of tumor-infiltrating lymphocytes in localized non-small cell lung cancer. TCRdb's table, derived via immunoSEQ multiplex PCR, lists solely in-frame clones and lacks some. This table holds tens of thousands of clones, 60% to 80% found once. Sequencing was performed on lung tumor tissue. These receptors were obtained from a human donor with non-small cell lung cancer.

V usage is TRBV4-2 and J usage is TRBJ2-4, with TRBD2 matching over 8 bases. This CDR3 spans 16 amino acids. Trimming at V came to 2 bases and at J to 0 bases, leaving 3 bases not matched to a gene. Germline assignment: CDR1 LGHNA and CDR2 YNFKEQ. The CDR3 loop reads CASSQTSGLAKNIQYF. The CDR3 DNA follows: TGTGCCAGCAGCCAAACTAGCGGACTAGCCAAAAACATTCAGTACTTC.

The chain has TRBV30 and TRBJ1-1; weak D call: TRBD1 (5 bases). The germline V gene has CDR1 GTSNPN and CDR2 SVGIG (reference sequence). This CDR3 region has 12 residues. V dropped 1 base and J dropped 6 bases, with 9 bases sitting between them. The CDR3 sequence: CAWSAGPSEAFF. For the CDR3, the DNA is TGTGCCTGGAGTGCGGGACCTTCTGAAGCTTTCTTT.

The DNA for the CDR3 is TGTGCCAGCTCACCACAAAACAATGAGCAGTTCTTC. Translated, it gives CASSPQNNEQFF. The chain uses TRBV18 and TRBJ2-1; D remains ambiguous. The germline CDR1 and CDR2 sequences are KGHSH and LQKENI. Trimming removed 1 base at V and 5 bases at J, with 3 bases between. The CDR3 is made up of 12 amino acids.

The chain combines TRBV7-3 with TRBJ1-1, with D possibly being TRBD1 (5 bases). The CDR3 runs 15 residues. The germline gives CDR1 SGHTA, CDR2 FQGTGA. The V end lost 2 bases, the J end lost 3 bases, and 13 bases lay between the germline ends. CDR3 amino acids: CASSLAGFGDTEAFF. Here the CDR3 DNA reads TGTGCCAGCAGCTTAGCAGGGTTCGGAGACACTGAAGCTTTCTTT.

V usage is TRBV5-1 and J usage is TRBJ2-1; D uncertain. CDR3 size: 12 residues. Trimming removed 5 bases from V and 3 bases from J, with 6 bases in between. Germline lookup yields CDR1 SGHRS and CDR2 YFSETQ. CDR3 sequence reads: CASSWDYNEQFF. Here the CDR3 DNA reads TGCGCCAGCAGTTGGGACTACAATGAGCAGTTCTTC.

This clone was counted a few times. The J gene is TRBJ2-3, the V gene TRBV5-1, with D possibly TRBD2 on 6 matching bases. The germline V and J ends were trimmed by 0 bases and 2 bases, with 13 bases remaining between them. Germline CDR1 reads SGHRS; CDR2 reads YFSETQ. The CDR3 consists of 16 residues. The DNA of the CDR3 is TGCGCCAGCAGCTTGGGGGGCGGGAAATCCACAGATACGCAGTATTTT. Its protein is CASSLGGGKSTDTQYF.

V usage is TRBV7-9 and J usage is TRBJ2-2; 11 bases align to TRBD2. The germline CDR1 and CDR2 sequences are SEHNR and FQNEAQ (reference sequence). V lost 2 bases, J lost 7 bases, and 9 bases stayed unmatched. The CDR3 runs to 17 residues. The CDR3 DNA sequence: TGTGCCAGCAGCTTACCCACTAGCGGGAGCGGGGTCGGGGAGCTGTTTTTT. Protein: CASSLPTSGSGVGELFF.

The rearrangement uses TRBV5-4 and TRBJ2-1, with 14 nucleotides matching TRBD2. The V gene end was trimmed by 4 bases and the J gene end by 7 bases; junction bases not matched to a gene: 7. This CDR3 is built from 16 residues. The germline V gene has CDR1 SGHNT and CDR2 YYREEE (reference sequence). DNA of the CDR3: TGTGCCAGCAGCCCCACCGGGACTAGCGGGAGAAATGAGCAGTTCTTC. This translates into CASSPTGTSGRNEQFF.

The chain joins TRBV9 to TRBJ1-2; a weak D match, TRBD1 (5 bases). This CDR3 is 13 amino acids long. CDR1 SGDLS and CDR2 YYNGEE come from the germline V gene. V lost 4 bases to trimming and J lost 4 bases, with 11 bases between them. CDR3 DNA: TGTGCCAGCAGCCCTCAGGGTGGCTATGGCTACACCTTC. Its translation: CASSPQGGYGYTF. Combining the CDR3 with reference TRBV9 and TRBJ1-2 gives the whole variable domain DSGVTQTPKHLITATGQRVTLRCSPRSGDLSVYWYQQSLDQGLQFLIQYYNGEERAKGNILERFSAQQFPDLHSELNLSSLELGDSALYFCASSPQGGYGYTFGSGTRLTVV.